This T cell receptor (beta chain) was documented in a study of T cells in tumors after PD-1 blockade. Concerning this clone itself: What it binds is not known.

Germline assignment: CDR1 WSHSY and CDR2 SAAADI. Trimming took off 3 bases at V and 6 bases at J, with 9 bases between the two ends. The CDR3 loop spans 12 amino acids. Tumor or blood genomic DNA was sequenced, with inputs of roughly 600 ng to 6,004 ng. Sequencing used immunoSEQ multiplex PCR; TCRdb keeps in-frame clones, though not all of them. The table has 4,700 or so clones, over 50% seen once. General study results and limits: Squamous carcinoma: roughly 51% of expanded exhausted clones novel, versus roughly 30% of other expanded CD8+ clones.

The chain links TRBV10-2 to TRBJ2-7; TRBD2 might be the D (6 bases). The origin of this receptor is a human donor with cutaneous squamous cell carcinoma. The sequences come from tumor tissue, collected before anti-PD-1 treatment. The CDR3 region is CASSDLAREQYF. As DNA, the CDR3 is TGCGCCAGCAGTGATCTAGCGCGCGAGCAGTACTTC.